This T cell receptor (beta chain) was recorded in a study of blood T cell repertoires in COVID-19. The CDR3 runs 16 residues. Trimming shortened V by 2 bases and J by 6 bases, and 20 bases separated the two germline ends. Germline assignment: CDR1 SGHTS and CDR2 YDEGEE. Ten or more counts support this clone. Profiled with immunoSEQ multiplex PCR; TCRdb holds only in-frame clones, not every one. The sample holds about 180,000 clones, 75% to 80% seen once. The sequenced sample consisted of peripheral blood. The rearrangement joins TRBV5-8 to TRBJ1-1; unclear D gene. This TCR was recovered from a woman aged 70-85 years with acute or convalescent COVID-19. The CDR3 sequence is CASSFRTRGLYAEAFF. Written as DNA, the CDR3 is TGTGCCAGCAGCTTCAGAACCCGGGGATTGTACGCTGAAGCTTTCTTT.